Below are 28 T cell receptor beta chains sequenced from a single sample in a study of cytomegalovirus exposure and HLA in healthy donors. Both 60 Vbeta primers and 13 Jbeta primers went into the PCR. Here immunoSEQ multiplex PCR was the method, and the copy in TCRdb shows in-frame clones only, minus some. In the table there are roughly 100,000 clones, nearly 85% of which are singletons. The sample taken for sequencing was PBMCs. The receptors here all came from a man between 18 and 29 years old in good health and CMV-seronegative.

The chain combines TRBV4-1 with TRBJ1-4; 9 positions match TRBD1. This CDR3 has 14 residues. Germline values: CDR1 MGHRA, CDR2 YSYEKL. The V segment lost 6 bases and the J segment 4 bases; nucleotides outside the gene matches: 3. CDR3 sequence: CASRRQGGNEKLFF. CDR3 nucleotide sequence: TGCGCCAGCAGGAGACAGGGGGGTAATGAAAAACTGTTTTTT.

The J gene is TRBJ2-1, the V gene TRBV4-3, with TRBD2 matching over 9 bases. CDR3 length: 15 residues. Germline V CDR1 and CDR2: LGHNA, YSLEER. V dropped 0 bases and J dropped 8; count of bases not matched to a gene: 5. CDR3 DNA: TGCGCCAGCAGCCAAGATTGGGTAGCGGGGGATGAGCAGTTCTTC. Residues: CASSQDWVAGDEQFF.

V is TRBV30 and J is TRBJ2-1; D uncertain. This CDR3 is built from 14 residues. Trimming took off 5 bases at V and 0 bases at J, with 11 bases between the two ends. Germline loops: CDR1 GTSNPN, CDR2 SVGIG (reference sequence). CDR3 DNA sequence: TGTGCCTGGGTCCCAGCGCGCTCCTACAATGAGCAGTTCTTC. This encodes CAWVPARSYNEQFF.

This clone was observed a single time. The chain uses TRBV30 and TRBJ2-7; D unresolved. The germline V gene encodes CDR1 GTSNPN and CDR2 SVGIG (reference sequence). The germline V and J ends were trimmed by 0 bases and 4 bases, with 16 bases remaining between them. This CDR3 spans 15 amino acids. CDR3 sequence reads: CAWSVRGGEIYEQYF. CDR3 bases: TGTGCCTGGAGTGTACGTGGCGGAGAAATATACGAGCAGTACTTC.

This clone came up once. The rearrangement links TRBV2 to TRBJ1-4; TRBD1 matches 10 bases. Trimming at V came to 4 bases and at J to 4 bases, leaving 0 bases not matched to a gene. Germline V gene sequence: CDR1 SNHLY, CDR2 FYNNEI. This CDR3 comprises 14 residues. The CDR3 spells CASSGTGGNEKLFF. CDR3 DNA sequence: TGTGCCAGCAGTGGGACAGGGGGTAATGAAAAACTGTTTTTT.

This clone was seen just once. CDR3 amino acids: CASSLHRGRSTEAFF. The CDR3 DNA follows: TGTGCCAGCAGCTTACACAGGGGGCGAAGCACTGAAGCTTTCTTT. This chain links TRBV7-3 with TRBJ1-1, with 9 bases identical to TRBD1. The germline V gene encodes CDR1 SGHTA and CDR2 FQGTGA. CDR3 length: 15 residues. V dropped 2 bases and J dropped 4; count of bases not matched to a gene: 5.

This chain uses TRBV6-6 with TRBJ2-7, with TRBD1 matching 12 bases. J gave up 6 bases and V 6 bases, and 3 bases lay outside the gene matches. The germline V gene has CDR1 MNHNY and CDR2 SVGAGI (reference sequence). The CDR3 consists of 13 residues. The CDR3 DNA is TGTGCCAGCAGCAGGGACAGGGGGCTCGAGCAGTACTTC. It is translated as CASSRDRGLEQYF.

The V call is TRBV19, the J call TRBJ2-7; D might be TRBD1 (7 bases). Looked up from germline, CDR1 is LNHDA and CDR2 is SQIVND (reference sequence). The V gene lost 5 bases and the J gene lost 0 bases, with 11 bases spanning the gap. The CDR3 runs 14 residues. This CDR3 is CASSAGQRSYEQYF. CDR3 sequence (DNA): TGTGCCAGTAGTGCGGGACAGCGCTCCTACGAGCAGTACTTC. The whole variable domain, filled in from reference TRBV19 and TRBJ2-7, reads DGGITQSPKYLFRKEGQNVTLSCEQNLNHDAMYWYRQDPGQGLRLIYYSQIVNDFQKGDIAEGYSVSREKKESFPLTVTSAQKNPTAFYLCASSAGQRSYEQYFGPGTRLTVT.

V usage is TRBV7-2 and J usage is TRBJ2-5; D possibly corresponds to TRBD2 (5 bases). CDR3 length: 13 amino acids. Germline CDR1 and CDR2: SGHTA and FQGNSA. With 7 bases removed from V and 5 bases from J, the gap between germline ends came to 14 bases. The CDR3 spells CASTRGPLETQYF. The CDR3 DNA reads TGTGCCAGCACCCGAGGGCCTCTTGAGACCCAGTACTTC.

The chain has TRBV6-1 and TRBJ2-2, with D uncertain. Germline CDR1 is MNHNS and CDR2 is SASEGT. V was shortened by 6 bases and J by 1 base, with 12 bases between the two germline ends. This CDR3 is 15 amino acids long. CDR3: CASSHSVLNTGELFF. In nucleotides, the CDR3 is TGTGCCAGCAGCCACAGTGTATTGAACACCGGGGAGCTGTTTTTT.

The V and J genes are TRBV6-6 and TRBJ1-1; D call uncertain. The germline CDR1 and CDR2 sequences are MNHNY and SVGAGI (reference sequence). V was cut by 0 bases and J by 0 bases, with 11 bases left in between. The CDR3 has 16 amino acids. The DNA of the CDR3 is TGTGCCAGCAGTTACTCGGTACGAGTTATGAACACTGAAGCTTTCTTT. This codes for CASSYSVRVMNTEAFF.

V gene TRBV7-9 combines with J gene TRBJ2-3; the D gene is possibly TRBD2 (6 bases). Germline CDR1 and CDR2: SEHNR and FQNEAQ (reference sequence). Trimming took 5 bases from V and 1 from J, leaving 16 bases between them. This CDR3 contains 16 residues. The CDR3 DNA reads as TGTGCCAGCAGCCCTAAGGAGGCGGGGCGCACAGATACGCAGTATTTT. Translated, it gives CASSPKEAGRTDTQYF.

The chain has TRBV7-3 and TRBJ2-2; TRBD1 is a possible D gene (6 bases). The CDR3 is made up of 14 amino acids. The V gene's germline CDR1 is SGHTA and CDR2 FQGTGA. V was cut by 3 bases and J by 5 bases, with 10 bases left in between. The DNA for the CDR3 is TGTGCCAGCAGCTTTGACAGGTTAACCGGGGAGCTGTTTTTT. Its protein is CASSFDRLTGELFF.

The CDR3 loop reads CASTEIRTSGYNEQFF. The CDR3 DNA reads as TGTGCCAGCACCGAAATCCGGACTAGCGGCTACAATGAGCAGTTCTTC. J is TRBJ2-1 and V is TRBV5-4; 10 bases align to TRBD2. With 6 bases clipped from V and 3 bases from J, the junction kept 9 bases outside the gene matches. Germline V lookup: CDR1 SGHNT, CDR2 YYREEE (reference sequence). The CDR3 contains 16 residues. The full variable domain, with the rest looked up from reference TRBV5-4 and TRBJ2-1, is ETGVTQSPTHLIKTRGQQVTLRCSSQSGHNTVSWYQQALGQGPQFIFQYYREEENGRGNFPPRFSGLQFPNYSSELNVNALELDDSALYLCASTEIRTSGYNEQFFGPGTRLTVL.

CDR3 bases: TGTGCCAGCAGTGAGGGACAGTACACAGATACGCAGTATTTT. This sequence encodes CASSEGQYTDTQYF. The chain recombines TRBV6-1 with TRBJ2-3; 7 bases are a match to TRBD1. Per germline, CDR1 MNHNS and CDR2 SASEGT. The CDR3 loop spans 14 amino acids. With 3 bases clipped from V and 2 bases from J, the junction kept 2 bases outside the gene matches.

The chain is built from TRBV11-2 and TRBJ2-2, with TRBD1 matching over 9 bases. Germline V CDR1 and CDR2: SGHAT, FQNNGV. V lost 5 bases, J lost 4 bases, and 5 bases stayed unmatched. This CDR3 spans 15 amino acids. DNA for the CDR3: TGTGCCAGCAGCCCTGGACAGGGGCTCACCGGGGAGCTGTTTTTT. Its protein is CASSPGQGLTGELFF.

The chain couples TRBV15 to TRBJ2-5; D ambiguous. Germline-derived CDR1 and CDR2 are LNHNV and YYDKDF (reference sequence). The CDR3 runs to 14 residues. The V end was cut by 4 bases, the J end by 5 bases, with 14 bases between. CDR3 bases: TGTGCCACCAGCATTCGCGGCGACGGTGAGACCCAGTACTTC. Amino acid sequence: CATSIRGDGETQYF.

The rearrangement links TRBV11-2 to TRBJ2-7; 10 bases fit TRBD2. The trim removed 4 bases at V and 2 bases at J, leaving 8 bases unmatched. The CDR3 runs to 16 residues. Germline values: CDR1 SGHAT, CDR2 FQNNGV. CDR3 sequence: CASSSPPGLATYEQYF. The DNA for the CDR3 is TGTGCCAGCAGCTCCCCTCCGGGACTAGCGACCTACGAGCAGTACTTC.

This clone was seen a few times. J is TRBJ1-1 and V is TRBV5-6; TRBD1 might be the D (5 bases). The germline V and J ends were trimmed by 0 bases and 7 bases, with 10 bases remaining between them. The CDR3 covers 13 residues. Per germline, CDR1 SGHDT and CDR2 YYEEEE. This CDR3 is CASSLALGGEAFF. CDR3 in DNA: TGTGCCAGCAGCTTGGCCCTGGGGGGTGAAGCTTTCTTT.

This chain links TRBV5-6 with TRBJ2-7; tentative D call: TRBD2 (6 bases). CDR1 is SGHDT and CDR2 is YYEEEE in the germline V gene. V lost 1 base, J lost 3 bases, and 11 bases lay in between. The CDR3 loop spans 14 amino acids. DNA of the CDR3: TGTGCCAGCAGCTTGTTCGGGAGCAGCTACGAGCAGTACTTC. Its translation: CASSLFGSSYEQYF.

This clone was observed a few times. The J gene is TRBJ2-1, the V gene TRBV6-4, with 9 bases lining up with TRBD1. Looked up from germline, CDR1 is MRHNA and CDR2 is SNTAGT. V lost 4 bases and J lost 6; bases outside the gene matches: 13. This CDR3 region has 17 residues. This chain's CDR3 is CASSGGTGGAEANEQFF. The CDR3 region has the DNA TGTGCCAGCAGTGGTGGCACAGGGGGCGCAGAGGCCAATGAGCAGTTCTTC.

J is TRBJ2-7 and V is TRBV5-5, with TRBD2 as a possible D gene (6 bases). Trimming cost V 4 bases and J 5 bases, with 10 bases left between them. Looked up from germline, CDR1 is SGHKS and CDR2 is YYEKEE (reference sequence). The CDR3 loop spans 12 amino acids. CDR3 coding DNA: TGTGCCAGCAGCCCACGACTAGACGAGCAGTACTTC. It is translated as CASSPRLDEQYF.

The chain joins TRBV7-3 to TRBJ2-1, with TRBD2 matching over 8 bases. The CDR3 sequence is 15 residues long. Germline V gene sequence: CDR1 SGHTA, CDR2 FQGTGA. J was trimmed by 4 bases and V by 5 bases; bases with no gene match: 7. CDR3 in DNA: TGTGCCAGCAGCCCAACTAGCGGAGCATACAATGAGCAGTTCTTC. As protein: CASSPTSGAYNEQFF.

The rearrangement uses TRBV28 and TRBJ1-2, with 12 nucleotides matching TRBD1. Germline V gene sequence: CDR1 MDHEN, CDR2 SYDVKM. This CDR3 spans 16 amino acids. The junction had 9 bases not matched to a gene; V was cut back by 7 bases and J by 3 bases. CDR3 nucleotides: TGTGCCAGCACTCTACCGGGACAGGGGGCGGACTATGGCTACACCTTC. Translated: CASTLPGQGADYGYTF.

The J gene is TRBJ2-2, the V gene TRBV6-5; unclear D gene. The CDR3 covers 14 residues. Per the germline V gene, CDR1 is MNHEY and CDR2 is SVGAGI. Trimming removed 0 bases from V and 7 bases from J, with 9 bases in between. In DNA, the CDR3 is TGTGCCAGCAGTTACTCGAGAGGTGACGGGGAGCTGTTTTTT. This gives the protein CASSYSRGDGELFF.

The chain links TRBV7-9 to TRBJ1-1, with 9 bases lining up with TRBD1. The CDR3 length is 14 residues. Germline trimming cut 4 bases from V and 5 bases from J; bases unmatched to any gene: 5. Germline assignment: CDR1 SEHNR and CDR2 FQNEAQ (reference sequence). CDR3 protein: CASSWGQGRTEAFF. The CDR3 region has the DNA TGTGCCAGCAGCTGGGGACAGGGTCGTACTGAAGCTTTCTTT. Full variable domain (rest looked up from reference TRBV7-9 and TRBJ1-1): DTGVSQNPRHKITKRGQNVTFRCDPISEHNRLYWYRQTLGQGPEFLTYFQNEAQLEKSRLLSDRFSAERPKGSFSTLEIQRTEQGDSAMYLCASSWGQGRTEAFFGQGTRLTVV.

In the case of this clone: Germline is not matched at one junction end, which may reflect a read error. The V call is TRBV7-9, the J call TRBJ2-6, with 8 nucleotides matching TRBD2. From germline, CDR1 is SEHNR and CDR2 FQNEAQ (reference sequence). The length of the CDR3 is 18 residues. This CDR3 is CSSSPDTGLVAGANVLTF. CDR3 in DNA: TGTTCCAGCAGCCCGGACACGGGACTAGTAGCTGGGGCCAACGTCCTGACTTTC.

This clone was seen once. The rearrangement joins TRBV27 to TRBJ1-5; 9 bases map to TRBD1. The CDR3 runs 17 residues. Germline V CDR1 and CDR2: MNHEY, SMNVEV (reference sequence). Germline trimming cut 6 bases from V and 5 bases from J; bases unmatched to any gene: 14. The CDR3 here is CASSPRTGTGLHQPQHF. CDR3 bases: TGTGCCAGCAGCCCGAGAACTGGGACAGGGCTCCATCAGCCCCAGCATTTT.